A single sample gave rise to the 21 T cell receptor beta chains below, sequenced in a study of blood T cell repertoires in COVID-19. Assay: immunoSEQ multiplex PCR; the TCRdb copy retains only in-frame clones and omits some. Among fewer than 150,000 clones listed, about 80% were seen once. The sample was peripheral blood. All receptors derive from a woman in her 50s with acute or convalescent COVID-19.

The V gene is TRBV19, the J gene TRBJ1-5; no definite D call. The V end was cut by 6 bases, the J end by 1 base, with 13 bases between. This CDR3 spans 15 amino acids. Germline CDR1 is LNHDA and CDR2 is SQIVND (reference sequence). CDR3 sequence (DNA): TGTGCCAGTAGACCCCCGGGATGGAGCAATCAGCCCCAGCATTTT. This sequence encodes CASRPPGWSNQPQHF. Combining the CDR3 with reference TRBV19 and TRBJ1-5 gives the whole variable domain DGGITQSPKYLFRKEGQNVTLSCEQNLNHDAMYWYRQDPGQGLRLIYYSQIVNDFQKGDIAEGYSVSREKKESFPLTVTSAQKNPTAFYLCASRPPGWSNQPQHFGDGTRLSIL.

The chain links TRBV18 to TRBJ1-1; D ambiguous. V lost 5 bases, J lost 4 bases, and 5 bases lay in between. This CDR3 region has 11 residues. Germline V gene data show CDR1 as KGHSH and CDR2 as LQKENI. CDR3 sequence: CASSWATEAFF. CDR3 coding DNA: TGTGCCAGCTCATGGGCCACTGAAGCTTTCTTT.

The chain combines TRBV3-1 (or the pseudogene TRBV3-2) with TRBJ2-5; perhaps TRBD1 as D (5 bases). Trimming removed 0 bases at V and 5 bases at J, with 13 bases between. This CDR3 comprises 15 residues. Germline CDR1 and CDR2: LGHDT and YNNKEL (reference sequence). Written as DNA, the CDR3 is TGTGCCAGCAGCCAAGATCTCTCAGGGTGGGAGACCCAGTACTTC. Its protein product is CASSQDLSGWETQYF.

The chain joins TRBV6-5 to TRBJ1-1, with unresolved D. The CDR3 consists of 13 residues. Trimming stripped 2 bases from V and 3 bases from J, with 7 bases between. Germline CDR1 reads MNHEY; CDR2 reads SVGAGI. CDR3 nucleotides: TGTGCCAGCAGTTACGGGCATCACACTGAAGCTTTCTTT. This translates into CASSYGHHTEAFF.

This clone was picked up a small number of times. This chain connects TRBV5-6 to TRBJ1-6; 11 bases are a match to TRBD1. The length of the CDR3 is 18 residues. The germline CDR1 and CDR2 sequences are SGHDT and YYEEEE. V shed 1 base and J 0 bases; nucleotides not matched to a gene: 3. In DNA form, the CDR3 reads TGTGCCAGCAGCTTGAGGGACAGGGGGTACTCCTATAATTCACCCCTCCACTTT. Amino acid sequence: CASSLRDRGYSYNSPLHF.

V is TRBV11-2 and J is TRBJ1-2, with D possibly being TRBD1 (6 bases). V was shortened by 5 bases and J by 7 bases, with 17 bases between the two germline ends. The CDR3 totals 14 residues. Germline V CDR1 and CDR2: SGHAT, FQNNGV. In DNA form, the CDR3 reads TGTGCCAGCAGCCCACGGGGGGGCTCGCGTGGCTACACCTTC. Translated: CASSPRGGSRGYTF. The full variable domain, completed using reference TRBV11-2 and TRBJ1-2, is EAGVAQSPRYKIIEKRQSVAFWCNPISGHATLYWYQQILGQGPKLLIQFQNNGVVDDSQLPKDRFSAERLKGVDSTLKIQPAKLEDSAVYLCASSPRGGSRGYTFGSGTRLTVV.

The CDR3 nucleotides read TGTGCCAGCATTGCGACGGGGATGAGGGAGCAGTACTTC. Its translation is CASIATGMREQYF. V usage is TRBV6-5 and J usage is TRBJ2-7, with D maybe TRBD2 (5 bases). Germline loops: CDR1 MNHEY, CDR2 SVGAGI. CDR3 length equals 13 residues. The V end was cut by 7 bases, the J end by 7 bases, with 17 bases between.

V is TRBV30 and J is TRBJ1-5; TRBD1 might be the D (6 bases). The CDR3 has 15 amino acids. The V gene's germline CDR1 is GTSNPN and CDR2 SVGIG (reference sequence). V lost 3 bases, J lost 4 bases, and 16 bases lay in between. The CDR3 sequence: CAWSDRQAWNQPQHF. CDR3 sequence (DNA): TGTGCCTGGAGCGATCGACAGGCATGGAATCAGCCCCAGCATTTT.

The rearrangement links TRBV30 to TRBJ2-7, with D tentatively TRBD2 (6 bases). Germline CDR1 GTSNPN, CDR2 SVGIG (reference sequence). The V end was cut by 2 bases, the J end by 6 bases, with 14 bases between. The CDR3 extends over 13 amino acids. The CDR3 protein is CAWSRVRGGEQYF. CDR3 sequence (DNA): TGTGCCTGGAGTAGGGTGCGGGGAGGCGAGCAGTACTTC.

The chain couples TRBV19 to TRBJ2-2, with D possibly TRBD2 on 5 matching bases. The germline V gene encodes CDR1 LNHDA and CDR2 SQIVND (reference sequence). V was clipped by 3 bases and J by 4 bases, with 12 bases between them. The CDR3 is 15 amino acids. The CDR3 DNA reads TGTGCCAGTAGTATTGCGGGTCAGAGCACCGGGGAGCTGTTTTTT. This sequence encodes CASSIAGQSTGELFF.

Only one count was recorded for this clone. V and J are TRBV30 and TRBJ1-2; tentatively, D is TRBD1 (6 bases). From germline, CDR1 is GTSNPN and CDR2 SVGIG (reference sequence). V lost 2 bases to trimming and J lost 3 bases, with 10 bases between them. CDR3 length: 13 residues. CDR3 sequence (DNA): TGTGCCTGGAGTAACAGGGTCGACTATGGCTACACCTTC. Residues: CAWSNRVDYGYTF. The full variable domain, completed using reference TRBV30 and TRBJ1-2, is SQTIHQWPATLVQPVGSPLSLECTVEGTSNPNLYWYRQAAGRGLQLLFYSVGIGQISSEVPQNLSASRPQDRQFILSSKKLLLSDSGFYLCAWSNRVDYGYTFGSGTRLTVV.

The chain joins TRBV5-1 to TRBJ1-2; D might be TRBD1 (5 bases). Trimming took off 0 bases at V and 3 bases at J, with 9 bases between the two ends. CDR3 length equals 14 residues. CDR1 is SGHRS and CDR2 is YFSETQ in the germline V gene. The CDR3 region is CASSLGQGYYGYTF. CDR3 DNA sequence: TGCGCCAGCAGCTTGGGGCAGGGCTACTATGGCTACACCTTC.

This clone was observed a single time. V and J are TRBV6-5 and TRBJ2-2; 9 bases match TRBD2. Germline V lookup: CDR1 MNHEY, CDR2 SVGAGI. Germline trimming cut 2 bases from V and 4 bases from J; bases unmatched to any gene: 5. CDR3 size: 16 residues. CDR3 region: CASSYSGLAITGELFF. The CDR3, as DNA: TGTGCCAGCAGTTACAGTGGACTAGCGATCACCGGGGAGCTGTTTTTT.

V usage is TRBV5-1 and J usage is TRBJ1-1; the match to TRBD1 covers 7 bases. The CDR3 totals 15 residues. V shed 2 bases and J 0 bases; nucleotides not matched to a gene: 4. Germline V gene data show CDR1 as SGHRS and CDR2 as YFSETQ. The DNA for the CDR3 is TGCGCCAGCAGCTTCCTGACAGGGCTGAACACTGAAGCTTTCTTT. It translates to CASSFLTGLNTEAFF.

The CDR3 sequence is CASSSEFYEQYF. In nucleotides, the CDR3 is TGTGCCAGCAGCTCAGAATTCTACGAGCAGTACTTC. This chain uses TRBV5-5 with TRBJ2-7; unclear D gene. This CDR3 is 12 amino acids long. Trimming took off 3 bases at V and 3 bases at J, with 7 bases between the two ends. Germline V gene sequence: CDR1 SGHKS, CDR2 YYEKEE (reference sequence).

This chain joins TRBV4-2 and TRBJ2-6; D gene uncertain. Per the germline V gene, CDR1 is LGHNA and CDR2 is YNFKEQ. V was cut by 0 bases and J by 1 base, with 7 bases left in between. CDR3 length: 16 residues. The CDR3 protein is CASSQDWQSGANVLTF. CDR3 in DNA: TGTGCCAGCAGCCAAGATTGGCAATCTGGGGCCAACGTCCTGACTTTC.

V usage is TRBV2 and J usage is TRBJ2-3; the D gene is possibly TRBD2 (7 bases). Germline V gene data show CDR1 as SNHLY and CDR2 as FYNNEI. The CDR3 is 15 residues long. V dropped 0 bases and J dropped 5 bases, with 12 bases sitting between them. The CDR3 DNA is TGTGCCAGCAGTGAAGCGGGGGGGCGGCAAGATACGCAGTATTTT. Translated, it gives CASSEAGGRQDTQYF.

This chain connects TRBV12-5 to TRBJ1-4; D is ambiguous. Germline CDR1 is LGHNT and CDR2 is FRNRAP. The CDR3 loop spans 14 amino acids. Deletions cut 3 bases from V and 3 bases from J, with 8 bases between. CDR3 in amino acids: CASGFIGSNEKLFF. In DNA, the CDR3 is TGTGCTAGTGGTTTCATCGGGTCTAATGAAAAACTGTTTTTT.

The chain is built from TRBV9 and TRBJ2-1; 7 bases fit TRBD1. Trimming at V came to 1 base and at J to 2 bases, leaving 6 bases not matched to a gene. This CDR3 spans 16 amino acids. Germline values: CDR1 SGDLS, CDR2 YYNGEE. The CDR3 spells CASSVKGTVAYNEQFF. Written as DNA, the CDR3 is TGTGCCAGCAGCGTAAAAGGGACAGTGGCCTACAATGAGCAGTTCTTC. Looking up the rest from reference TRBV9 and TRBJ2-1 gives the full variable domain: DSGVTQTPKHLITATGQRVTLRCSPRSGDLSVYWYQQSLDQGLQFLIQYYNGEERAKGNILERFSAQQFPDLHSELNLSSLELGDSALYFCASSVKGTVAYNEQFFGPGTRLTVL.

The chain couples TRBV7-3 to TRBJ2-7; D perhaps matches TRBD2 (6 bases). Germline CDR1 and CDR2: SGHTA and FQGTGA. The CDR3 covers 17 residues. Deletions cut 2 bases from V and 6 bases from J, with 23 bases between. The CDR3 nucleotides read TGTGCCAGCAGCTTATCTCGACCGGGACTTGGGTCCGTCGAGCAGTACTTC. It codes for CASSLSRPGLGSVEQYF.

The V and J genes are TRBV6-5 and TRBJ2-3; TRBD1 is a possible D gene (5 bases). The CDR3 runs to 12 residues. Germline-derived CDR1 and CDR2 are MNHEY and SVGAGI. V lost 8 bases to trimming and J lost 4 bases, with 10 bases between them. The CDR3 loop reads CASGIGADTQYF. The DNA of the CDR3 is TGTGCCAGCGGAATAGGGGCAGATACGCAGTATTTT.